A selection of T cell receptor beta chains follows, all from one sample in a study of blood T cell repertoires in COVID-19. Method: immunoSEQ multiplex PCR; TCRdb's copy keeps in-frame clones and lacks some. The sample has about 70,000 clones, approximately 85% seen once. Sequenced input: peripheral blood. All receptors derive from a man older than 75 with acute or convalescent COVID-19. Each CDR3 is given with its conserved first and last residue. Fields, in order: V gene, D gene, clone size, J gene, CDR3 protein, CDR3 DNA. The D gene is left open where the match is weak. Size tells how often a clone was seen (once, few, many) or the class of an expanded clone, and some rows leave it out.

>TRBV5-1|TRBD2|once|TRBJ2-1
CASRPSPSGEYNEQFF
TGCGCCAGCAGACCGTCGCCTAGCGGGGAGTACAATGAGCAGTTCTTC
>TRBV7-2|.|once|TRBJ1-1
CASSLEAGDTEAFF
TGTGCCAGCAGCTTAGAAGCAGGGGACACTGAAGCTTTCTTT
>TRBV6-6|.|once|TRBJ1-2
CASSVPGGSAYGYTF
TGTGCCAGCAGTGTCCCGGGGGGGTCGGCCTATGGCTACACCTTC
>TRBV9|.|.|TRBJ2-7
CASSPPLTYEQYF
TGTGCCAGCAGCCCGCCCCTAACCTACGAGCAGTACTTC
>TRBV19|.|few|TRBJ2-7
CASSIQGQPYEQYF
TGTGCCAGTAGTATACAGGGGCAACCCTACGAGCAGTACTTC
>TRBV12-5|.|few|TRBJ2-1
CASGFASSRNEQFF
TGTGCTAGTGGTTTCGCGTCTAGTAGGAATGAGCAGTTCTTC
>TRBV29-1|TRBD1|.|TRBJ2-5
CSVTGGDETQYF
TGCAGCGTAACAGGGGGCGATGAGACCCAGTACTTC
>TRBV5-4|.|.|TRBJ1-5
CASSLGAGEDQPQHF
TGTGCCAGCAGCTTGGGGGCAGGGGAAGATCAGCCCCAGCATTTT
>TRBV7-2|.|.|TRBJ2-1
CASSPSTDTYNEQFF
TGTGCCAGCAGCCCGTCGACGGACACCTACAATGAGCAGTTCTTC
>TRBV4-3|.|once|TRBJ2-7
CASSQDYRGFYEQYF
TGCGCCAGCAGCCAAGATTATAGGGGATTCTACGAGCAGTACTTC
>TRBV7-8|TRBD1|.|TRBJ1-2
CASSPGQAHYGYTF
TGTGCCAGCAGCCCAGGACAGGCGCACTATGGCTACACCTTC
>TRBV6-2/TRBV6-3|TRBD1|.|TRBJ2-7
CASSPDREESGPDF
TGTGCCAGCAGTCCGGACAGGGAAGAGAGTGGCCCTGACTTC
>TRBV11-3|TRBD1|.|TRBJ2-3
CASSSSTGLDTQYF
TGTGCCAGCAGCTCGTCGACAGGGTTAGATACGCAGTATTTT
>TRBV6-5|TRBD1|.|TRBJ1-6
CASRRMTGARSPLHF
TGTGCCAGCAGGAGAATGACAGGGGCAAGATCACCCCTCCACTTT
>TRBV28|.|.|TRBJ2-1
CASSFRGILAGEQFF
TGTGCCAGCAGTTTTAGAGGTATACTAGCTGGTGAGCAGTTCTTC
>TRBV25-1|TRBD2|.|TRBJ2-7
CASTPTLAGLGEQYF
TGTGCCAGCACCCCAACCCTAGCGGGACTGGGCGAGCAGTACTTC
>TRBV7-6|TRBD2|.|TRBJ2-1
CASSPRTSGGYAYNEQFF
TGTGCCAGCAGCCCCCGGACTAGCGGGGGATATGCCTACAATGAGCAGTTCTTC
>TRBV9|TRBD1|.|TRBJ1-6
CASSDSRFYSRPGQLNSPLHF
TGTGCCAGCAGCGATTCCCGATTCTATTCCCGACCGGGACAGCTTAATTCACCCCTCCACTTT
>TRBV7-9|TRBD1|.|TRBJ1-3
CASSFTDRLGNTIYF
TGTGCCAGCAGCTTCACGGACAGGCTTGGAAACACCATATATTTT
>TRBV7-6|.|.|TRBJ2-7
CASSSQRGVSYEQYF
TGTGCCAGCAGCTCCCAACGGGGAGTCTCCTACGAGCAGTACTTC
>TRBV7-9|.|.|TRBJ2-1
CASSLDRVPNNEQFF
TGTGCCAGCAGCTTAGACAGGGTTCCGAACAATGAGCAGTTCTTC
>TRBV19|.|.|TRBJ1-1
CASSMVRGSTEAFF
TGTGCCAGTAGTATGGTCAGGGGAAGCACTGAAGCTTTCTTT
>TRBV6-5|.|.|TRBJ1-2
CASSYSQRQTYGYTF
TGTGCCAGCAGTTACTCTCAACGACAGACCTATGGCTACACCTTC
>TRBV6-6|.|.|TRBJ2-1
CASSYLQGSLYNEQFF
TGTGCCAGCAGTTACCTCCAGGGATCTCTCTACAATGAGCAGTTCTTC
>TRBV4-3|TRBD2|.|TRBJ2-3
CASSQPTKAGLGDTQYF
TGCGCCAGCAGCCAACCAACTAAAGCGGGATTGGGAGATACGCAGTATTTT
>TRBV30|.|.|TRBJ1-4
CAWSVGRGDEKLFF
TGTGCCTGGAGTGTAGGGCGGGGAGATGAAAAACTGTTTTTT
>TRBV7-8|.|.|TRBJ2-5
CASSLNGGGSQETQYF
TGTGCCAGCAGCTTAAATGGCGGGGGCTCTCAAGAGACCCAGTACTTC
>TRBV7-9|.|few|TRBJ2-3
CASSDRGPDTQYF
TGTGCCAGCAGTGATAGGGGTCCAGATACGCAGTATTTT
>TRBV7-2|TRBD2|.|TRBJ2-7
CASSSAGLSYEQYF
TGTGCCAGCAGCTCAGCGGGGCTCTCCTACGAGCAGTACTTC
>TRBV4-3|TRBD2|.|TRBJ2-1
CASSQDHGLAGVNEQFF
TGCGCCAGCAGCCAAGATCACGGACTAGCGGGAGTGAATGAGCAGTTCTTC
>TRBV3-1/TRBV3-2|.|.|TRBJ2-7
CASSPGGGTEQYF
TGTGCCAGCAGCCCCGGTGGAGGAACCGAGCAGTACTTC
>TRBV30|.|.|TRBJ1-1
CAWSVLSLNTEAFF
TGTGCCTGGAGTGTACTGTCATTGAACACTGAAGCTTTCTTT
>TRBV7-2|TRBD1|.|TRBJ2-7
CASSRTGTYEQYF
TGTGCCAGCAGCCGGACAGGGACCTACGAGCAGTACTTC
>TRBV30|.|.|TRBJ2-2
CAWDTFNTGELFF
TGTGCCTGGGACACATTTAACACCGGGGAGCTGTTTTTT
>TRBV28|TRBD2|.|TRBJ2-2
CASRLAGNTGELFF
TGTGCCAGCCGCTTAGCGGGGAACACCGGGGAGCTGTTTTTT
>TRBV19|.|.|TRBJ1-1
CASSIDRVNTEAFF
TGTGCCAGTAGTATAGATCGGGTCAACACTGAAGCTTTCTTT
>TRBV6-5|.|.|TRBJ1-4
CASSLEATNEKLFF
TGTGCCAGCAGTTTAGAAGCAACTAATGAAAAACTGTTTTTT
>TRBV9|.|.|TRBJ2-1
CASSPELMTYNEQFF
TGTGCCAGCAGCCCGGAGTTGATGACCTACAATGAGCAGTTCTTC
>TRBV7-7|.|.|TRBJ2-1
CASSLGVDNEQFF
TGTGCCAGCAGCTTAGGAGTGGACAATGAGCAGTTCTTC
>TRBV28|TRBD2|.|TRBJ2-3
CASSASGTSLDTQYF
TGTGCCAGCAGTGCCTCCGGGACTAGCCTCGATACGCAGTATTTT
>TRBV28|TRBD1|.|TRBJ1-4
CASKEDRVATNEKLFF
TGTGCCAGCAAAGAGGACAGGGTGGCAACTAATGAAAAACTGTTTTTT
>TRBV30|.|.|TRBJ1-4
CAWSVRQGTNEKLFF
TGTGCCTGGAGTGTACGGCAGGGAACTAATGAAAAACTGTTTTTT
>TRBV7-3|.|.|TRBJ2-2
CASSSTVTGELFF
TGTGCCAGCAGCTCGACAGTCACCGGGGAGCTGTTTTTT
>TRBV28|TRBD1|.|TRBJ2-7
CASSSGQAAYEQYF
TGTGCCAGCAGTTCGGGACAGGCTGCCTACGAGCAGTACTTC
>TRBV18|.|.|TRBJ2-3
CASSQSSTDTQYF
TGTGCCAGCTCGCAGTCTAGCACAGATACGCAGTATTTT
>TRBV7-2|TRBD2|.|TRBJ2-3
CASSPPGGGGRDTQYF
TGTGCCAGCAGCCCCCCCGGGGGGGGAGGTAGAGATACGCAGTATTTT
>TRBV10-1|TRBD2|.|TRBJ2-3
CASSISSGFGTDTQYF
TGCGCCAGCAGTATATCTAGCGGGTTTGGCACAGATACGCAGTATTTT
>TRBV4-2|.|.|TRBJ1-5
CASSQDRGNNQPQHF
TGTGCCAGCAGCCAAGATAGGGGGAACAATCAGCCCCAGCATTTT
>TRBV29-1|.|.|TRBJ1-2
CSVAETERYGYTF
TGCAGCGTTGCCGAAACTGAACGCTATGGCTACACCTTC
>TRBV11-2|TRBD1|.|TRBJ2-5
CASRIQGAGETQYF
TGTGCCAGCAGAATCCAGGGGGCGGGGGAGACCCAGTACTTC
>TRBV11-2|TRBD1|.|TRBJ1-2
CASSSLRGYGYTF
TGTGCCAGCAGCTCCCTCAGGGGGTATGGCTACACCTTC
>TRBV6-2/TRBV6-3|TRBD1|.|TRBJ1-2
CASSYRGQAGGYTF
TGTGCCAGCAGTTACCGCGGACAGGCTGGGGGCTACACCTTC
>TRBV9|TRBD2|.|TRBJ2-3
CASSVDLAGSSSTDTQYF
TGTGCCAGCAGCGTAGATCTAGCGGGTTCTTCTAGCACAGATACGCAGTATTTT
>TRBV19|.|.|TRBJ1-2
CASSNPGGTNYGYTF
TGTGCCAGTAGTAACCCGGGGGGGACTAACTATGGCTACACCTTC